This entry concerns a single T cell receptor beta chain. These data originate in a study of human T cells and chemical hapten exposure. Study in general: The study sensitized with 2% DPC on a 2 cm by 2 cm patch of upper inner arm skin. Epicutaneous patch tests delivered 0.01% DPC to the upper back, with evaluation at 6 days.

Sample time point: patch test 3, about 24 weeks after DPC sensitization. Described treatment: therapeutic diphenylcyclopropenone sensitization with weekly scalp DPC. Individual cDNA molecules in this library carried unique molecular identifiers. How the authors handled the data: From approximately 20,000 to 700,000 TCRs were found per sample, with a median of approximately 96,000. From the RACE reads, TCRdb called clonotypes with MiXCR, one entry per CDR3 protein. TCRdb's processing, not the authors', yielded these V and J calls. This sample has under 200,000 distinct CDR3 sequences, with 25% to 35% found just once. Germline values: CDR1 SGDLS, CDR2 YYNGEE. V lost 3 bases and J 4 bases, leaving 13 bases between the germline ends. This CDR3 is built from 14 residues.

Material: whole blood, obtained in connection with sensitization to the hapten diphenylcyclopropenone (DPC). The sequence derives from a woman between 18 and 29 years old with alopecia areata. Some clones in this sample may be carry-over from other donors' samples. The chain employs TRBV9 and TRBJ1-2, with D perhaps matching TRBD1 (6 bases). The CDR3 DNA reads TGTGCCAGCAGCGCCCAGGGGATCCCCTATGGCTACACCTTC. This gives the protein CASSAQGIPYGYTF.